These T cell receptor beta chains were read from a single sample in a study of Ad26.COV2.S vaccination and SARS-CoV-2 variants. TCRdb keeps only in-frame clones here, not all; method: immunoSEQ multiplex PCR. The sample lists about 350,000 clones; approximately 90% were seen once. The sequencing here drew on peripheral blood, taken in a trial of Ad26.COV2.S vaccine versus placebo. These receptors were collected from a person aged 18 to 65 who received the Ad26.COV2.S COVID-19 vaccine or a placebo. The CDR3 runs from the conserved cysteine through the conserved F or W. Fields, in order: V gene, D gene, J gene, clone size, CDR3 protein, CDR3 DNA. D genes are given only for firm matches. Where a row states a size, it is once, few, many or the class of an expanded clone; other rows omit it.

V: TRBV19; D: TRBD2; J: TRBJ2-1; size: -; CDR3: CASRDTSGSYNEQFF; DNA: TGTGCCAGCAGAGACACTAGCGGGAGCTACAATGAGCAGTTCTTC
V: TRBV9; D: TRBD1; J: TRBJ2-1; size: -; CDR3: CASSASSGTGEQFF; DNA: TGTGCCAGCAGCGCCTCCTCCGGGACAGGTGAGCAGTTCTTC
V: TRBV7-9; D: -; J: TRBJ2-7; size: few; CDR3: CASSPLEGLDEQYF; DNA: TGTGCCAGCAGCCCCCTGGAGGGACTGGACGAGCAGTACTTC
V: TRBV7-2; D: TRBD2; J: TRBJ2-7; size: -; CDR3: CASSLALAGGPVEQYF; DNA: TGTGCCAGCAGCTTAGCCCTAGCGGGAGGGCCCGTCGAGCAGTACTTC
V: TRBV9; D: -; J: TRBJ2-2; size: -; CDR3: CASSLQTWGELFF; DNA: TGTGCCAGCAGCCTTCAAACCTGGGGGGAGCTGTTTTTT
V: TRBV6-5; D: -; J: TRBJ1-2; size: -; CDR3: CASSRGWDYGYTF; DNA: TGTGCCAGCAGCCGTGGTTGGGACTATGGCTACACCTTC
V: TRBV28; D: -; J: TRBJ1-3; size: -; CDR3: CASSLGGSGNTIYF; DNA: TGTGCCAGCAGTTTAGGGGGCTCTGGAAACACCATATATTTT
V: TRBV5-1; D: TRBD1; J: TRBJ1-6; size: once; CDR3: CASSLEQGAGSPLHF; DNA: TGCGCCAGCAGCTTGGAACAGGGGGCCGGTTCACCCCTCCACTTT
V: TRBV6-6; D: -; J: TRBJ1-1; size: -; CDR3: CASSGRNTEAFF; DNA: TGTGCCAGCAGTGGGAGGAACACTGAAGCTTTCTTT
V: TRBV19; D: -; J: TRBJ2-5; size: -; CDR3: CASSINAGYQETQYF; DNA: TGTGCCAGTAGTATAAATGCAGGTTACCAAGAGACCCAGTACTTC
V: TRBV28; D: -; J: TRBJ1-2; size: -; CDR3: CASSLILTQGRGSTF; DNA: TGTGCCAGCAGTTTGATCTTGACCCAGGGGAGGGGCTCCACCTTC
V: TRBV9; D: -; J: TRBJ2-3; size: -; CDR3: CASSVRSTDTQYF; DNA: TGTGCCAGCAGCGTAAGAAGCACAGATACGCAGTATTTT
V: TRBV19; D: -; J: TRBJ2-5; size: -; CDR3: CASSIAGDLETQYF; DNA: TGTGCCAGTAGTATAGCAGGGGATCTGGAGACCCAGTACTTC
V: TRBV30; D: -; J: TRBJ2-1; size: -; CDR3: CAWSRDYTSYNEQFF; DNA: TGTGCCTGGAGTAGAGACTACACCTCCTACAATGAGCAGTTCTTC
V: TRBV19; D: -; J: TRBJ2-3; size: -; CDR3: CASSIVGRGTDTQYF; DNA: TGTGCCAGTAGTATAGTCGGCCGAGGCACAGATACGCAGTATTTT
V: TRBV7-9; D: -; J: TRBJ1-1; size: -; CDR3: CASSLGQVGKNTEAFF; DNA: TGTGCCAGCAGCTTAGGGCAGGTCGGGAAGAACACTGAAGCTTTCTTT
V: TRBV7-6; D: -; J: TRBJ2-5; size: -; CDR3: CASSLNPGEETQYF; DNA: TGTGCCAGCAGCTTGAACCCTGGGGAGGAGACCCAGTACTTC
V: TRBV9; D: -; J: TRBJ2-1; size: -; CDR3: CASSVDGAGDEQFF; DNA: TGTGCCAGCAGCGTAGACGGAGCTGGGGATGAGCAGTTCTTC
V: TRBV21-1; D: -; J: TRBJ2-1; size: -; CDR3: CASSPLRALYNEQFF; DNA: TGTGCCAGCAGCCCACTGAGGGCTCTCTACAATGAGCAGTTCTTC
V: TRBV5-6; D: TRBD2; J: TRBJ2-7; size: -; CDR3: CASSLALAVREQYF; DNA: TGTGCCAGCAGCTTGGCTCTAGCGGTTAGGGAGCAGTACTTC
V: TRBV12-3/TRBV12-4; D: -; J: TRBJ1-2; size: -; CDR3: CASSWDNGYTF; DNA: TGTGCCAGCAGTTGGGATAATGGCTACACCTTC
V: TRBV19; D: -; J: TRBJ1-4; size: -; CDR3: CASSMGGTNEKLFF; DNA: TGTGCCAGTAGTATGGGGGGAACTAATGAAAAACTGTTTTTT
V: TRBV5-5; D: TRBD1; J: TRBJ1-5; size: -; CDR3: CASSLVGQGSQPQHF; DNA: TGTGCCAGCAGCTTGGTGGGACAGGGGTCTCAGCCCCAGCATTTT
V: TRBV2; D: TRBD2; J: TRBJ2-2; size: -; CDR3: CASSVEGGPNTGELFF; DNA: TGTGCCAGCAGTGTCGAGGGAGGGCCCAACACCGGGGAGCTGTTTTTT
V: TRBV7-2; D: -; J: TRBJ2-3; size: -; CDR3: CASSRDSTDTQYF; DNA: TGTGCCAGCAGCCGCGATTCTACAGATACGCAGTATTTT
V: TRBV6-5; D: -; J: TRBJ1-2; size: -; CDR3: CASSYIAAEGYTF; DNA: TGTGCCAGCAGTTACATCGCTGCGGAAGGCTACACCTTC
V: TRBV19; D: -; J: TRBJ1-1; size: -; CDR3: CASSIVGVSTEAFF; DNA: TGTGCCAGTAGTATTGTGGGGGTTTCCACTGAAGCTTTCTTT
V: TRBV4-3; D: -; J: TRBJ2-5; size: -; CDR3: CASSQEIGTETQYF; DNA: TGCGCCAGCAGCCAAGAAATCGGAACAGAGACCCAGTACTTC
V: TRBV14; D: -; J: TRBJ2-5; size: -; CDR3: CASSQQGYQETQYF; DNA: TGTGCCAGCAGCCAACAGGGGTACCAAGAGACCCAGTACTTC
V: TRBV6-5; D: -; J: TRBJ1-6; size: once; CDR3: CASSPGGGLPLHF; DNA: TGTGCCAGCAGTCCTGGGGGGGGTTTACCCCTCCACTTT
V: TRBV29-1; D: -; J: TRBJ1-2; size: once; CDR3: CSVEIGRGTNYGYTF; DNA: TGCAGCGTTGAAATTGGCAGGGGTACTAACTATGGCTACACCTTC
V: TRBV25-1; D: -; J: TRBJ2-2; size: -; CDR3: CASSDNSGAGELFF; DNA: TGTGCCAGCAGTGATAATAGTGGGGCAGGGGAGCTGTTTTTT
V: TRBV9; D: TRBD2; J: TRBJ2-1; size: -; CDR3: CASSPTGGPYNEQFF; DNA: TGTGCCAGCAGCCCCACGGGGGGGCCTTACAATGAGCAGTTCTTC
V: TRBV19; D: -; J: TRBJ2-1; size: -; CDR3: CASSIGTEYNEQFF; DNA: TGTGCCAGTAGTATAGGGACAGAATACAATGAGCAGTTCTTC
V: TRBV5-1; D: -; J: TRBJ1-6; size: -; CDR3: CASSLAGLQGPLHF; DNA: TGCGCCAGCAGCTTGGCAGGGTTACAGGGACCCCTCCACTTT
V: TRBV3-1/TRBV3-2; D: -; J: TRBJ1-5; size: few; CDR3: CASSQSWTNNQPQHF; DNA: TGTGCCAGCAGCCAAAGTTGGACGAACAATCAGCCCCAGCATTTT
V: TRBV5-6; D: -; J: TRBJ2-7; size: -; CDR3: CASSLEAQQYF; DNA: TGTGCCAGCAGCTTGGAAGCACAGCAGTACTTC
V: TRBV10-2; D: TRBD2; J: TRBJ2-7; size: -; CDR3: CASSEGLGYEQYF; DNA: TGCGCCAGCAGTGAGGGACTAGGCTACGAGCAGTACTTC
V: TRBV5-4; D: TRBD1; J: TRBJ2-7; size: -; CDR3: CASSSRDRVSSEQYF; DNA: TGTGCCAGCAGCTCCCGGGACAGGGTATCGTCCGAGCAGTACTTC
V: TRBV3-1/TRBV3-2; D: TRBD1; J: TRBJ1-6; size: -; CDR3: CASSQRKGTASPLHF; DNA: TGTGCCAGCAGCCAAAGGAAAGGGACAGCCTCACCCCTCCACTTT
V: TRBV5-6; D: -; J: TRBJ1-5; size: -; CDR3: CASSTAAWGLSNQPQHF; DNA: TGTGCCAGCAGCACCGCGGCATGGGGTCTTAGCAATCAGCCCCAGCATTTT
V: TRBV25-1; D: TRBD2; J: TRBJ2-5; size: -; CDR3: CASMDSGGPRETQYF; DNA: TGTGCCAGCATGGATAGCGGGGGGCCCCGAGAGACCCAGTACTTC
V: TRBV12-3/TRBV12-4; D: -; J: TRBJ2-7; size: -; CDR3: CASSLTGVHEQYF; DNA: TGTGCCAGCAGTTTAACAGGTGTCCACGAGCAGTACTTC
V: TRBV10-3; D: -; J: TRBJ1-4; size: once; CDR3: CAISPGQSNEKLFF; DNA: TGTGCCATCAGTCCCGGGCAGTCGAATGAAAAACTGTTTTTT
V: TRBV5-1; D: -; J: TRBJ1-1; size: few; CDR3: CASSLREATEAFF; DNA: TGCGCCAGCAGCTTAAGGGAGGCCACTGAAGCTTTCTTT
V: TRBV28; D: TRBD1; J: TRBJ2-5; size: -; CDR3: CASSPPGTGRQETQYF; DNA: TGTGCCAGCAGTCCCCCCGGGACAGGGAGACAGGAGACCCAGTACTTC
V: TRBV10-3; D: -; J: TRBJ2-7; size: once; CDR3: CASQGISYEQYF; DNA: TGTGCCTCGCAGGGTATTTCCTACGAGCAGTACTTC
V: TRBV5-1; D: TRBD2; J: TRBJ2-2; size: once; CDR3: CASSLAGTSGRAVGELFF; DNA: TGCGCCAGCAGCTTGGCCGGGACTAGCGGGAGGGCCGTCGGGGAGCTGTTTTTT
V: TRBV9; D: TRBD1; J: TRBJ1-3; size: -; CDR3: CASSPLTGAGNTIYF; DNA: TGTGCCAGCAGCCCACTTACAGGGGCCGGAAACACCATATATTTT